This is a list of T cell receptor beta chains from one sample in a study of regulatory T cells in long-lasting Graves disease. TCRdb recomputed calls from the multiplex PCR reads with MiXCR, one row per CDR3 protein. The repertoire holds 500,000 to 700,000 distinct CDR3 sequences, with 25% to 35% as singletons. The specimen comprised peripheral blood mononuclear cells (PBMCs), sampled when the disease was refractory, from a patient treated with antithyroid drugs. The source of these receptors is a female donor with Graves disease. CDR3s include the opening cysteine and the closing phenylalanine or tryptophan. D genes are given only for firm matches. Expanded clones are given a class, and other clones once, few, many or no size at all.

D gene: TRBD2
V gene: TRBV6-2/TRBV6-3
clone size: few
J gene: TRBJ2-5
CDR3 protein: CASSYTASGRLQEGTQYF
CDR3 DNA: TGTGCCAGCAGTTACACGGCTAGCGGGAGATTGCAAGAGGGGACCCAGTACTTC

D gene: NA
V gene: TRBV19
clone size: NA
J gene: TRBJ1-5
CDR3 protein: CASKGPPRSNQPQHF
CDR3 DNA: TGTGCCAGTAAGGGCCCCCCGCGAAGCAATCAGCCCCAGCATTTT

D gene: NA
V gene: TRBV9
clone size: NA
J gene: TRBJ2-7
CDR3 protein: CASSVGGKAYEQYF
CDR3 DNA: TGTGCCAGCAGCGTAGGGGGGAAAGCCTACGAGCAGTACTTC

D gene: TRBD1
V gene: TRBV7-9
clone size: few
J gene: TRBJ1-1
CDR3 protein: CASSSELTGRHGNTEAFF
CDR3 DNA: TGTGCCAGCAGCAGCGAGTTGACAGGGAGACATGGGAACACTGAAGCTTTCTTT

D gene: NA
V gene: TRBV2
clone size: NA
J gene: TRBJ2-1
CDR3 protein: CASSDGFGEQFF
CDR3 DNA: TGTGCCAGCAGTGATGGGTTCGGTGAGCAGTTCTTC

D gene: TRBD1
V gene: TRBV28
clone size: NA
J gene: TRBJ1-1
CDR3 protein: CASSSPGQGDTEAFF
CDR3 DNA: TGTGCCAGCAGTTCCCCGGGACAGGGAGACACTGAAGCTTTCTTT

D gene: NA
V gene: TRBV6-5
clone size: NA
J gene: TRBJ1-5
CDR3 protein: CASSYSKGKNQPQHF
CDR3 DNA: TGTGCCAGCAGTTACTCGAAAGGGAAGAATCAGCCCCAGCATTTT

D gene: NA
V gene: TRBV5-1
clone size: few
J gene: TRBJ1-1
CDR3 protein: CASSSERPTEAFF
CDR3 DNA: TGCGCCAGCAGCTCTGAGAGGCCCACTGAAGCTTTCTTT

D gene: NA
V gene: TRBV20-1
clone size: few
J gene: TRBJ1-3
CDR3 protein: CSASAESGNTIYF
CDR3 DNA: TGCAGTGCTAGTGCAGAGTCTGGAAACACCATATATTTT

D gene: NA
V gene: TRBV12-3/TRBV12-4
clone size: many
J gene: TRBJ1-4
CDR3 protein: CASSLTDRLFF
CDR3 DNA: TGTGCCAGCAGTTTGACGGACAGACTGTTTTTT

D gene: NA
V gene: TRBV19
clone size: NA
J gene: TRBJ2-2
CDR3 protein: CASSILVGGTGELFF
CDR3 DNA: TGTGCCAGTAGTATCCTTGTTGGGGGGACCGGGGAGCTGTTTTTT

D gene: NA
V gene: TRBV12-3/TRBV12-4
clone size: NA
J gene: TRBJ2-6
CDR3 protein: CASSPVRGAYGANVLTF
CDR3 DNA: TGTGCCAGCAGTCCCGTCCGCGGGGCGTACGGGGCCAACGTCCTGACTTTC

D gene: NA
V gene: TRBV27
clone size: many
J gene: TRBJ1-6
CDR3 protein: CASSGRNNSPLHF
CDR3 DNA: TGTGCCAGCAGTGGAAGGAATAATTCACCCCTCCACTTT

D gene: TRBD1
V gene: TRBV19
clone size: NA
J gene: TRBJ1-5
CDR3 protein: CASRDRVRNQPQHF
CDR3 DNA: TGTGCCAGTAGGGACAGGGTTCGAAATCAGCCCCAGCATTTT

D gene: NA
V gene: TRBV12-3/TRBV12-4
clone size: few
J gene: TRBJ1-5
CDR3 protein: CASSLKQGVSNQPQHF
CDR3 DNA: TGTGCCAGCAGTCTAAAACAGGGTGTAAGCAATCAGCCCCAGCATTTT

D gene: NA
V gene: TRBV6-1
clone size: NA
J gene: TRBJ2-7
CDR3 protein: CASRGDYEQYF
CDR3 DNA: TGTGCCAGCAGGGGTGACTACGAGCAGTACTTC

D gene: NA
V gene: TRBV7-3
clone size: few
J gene: TRBJ1-2
CDR3 protein: CASSLTPQSSYGYTF
CDR3 DNA: TGTGCCAGCAGCTTAACGCCACAGAGTTCCTATGGCTACACCTTC

D gene: TRBD2
V gene: TRBV2
clone size: NA
J gene: TRBJ2-2
CDR3 protein: CASSERTSGRGDTGELFF
CDR3 DNA: TGTGCCAGCAGTGAAAGGACTAGCGGGAGGGGGGACACCGGGGAGCTGTTTTTT

D gene: NA
V gene: TRBV7-2
clone size: many
J gene: TRBJ1-5
CDR3 protein: CASSLFAGGNQPQHF
CDR3 DNA: TGTGCCAGCAGCTTGTTTGCGGGAGGGAATCAGCCCCAGCATTTT

D gene: TRBD1
V gene: TRBV3-1
clone size: NA
J gene: TRBJ1-2
CDR3 protein: CASTLTGGNYGYTF
CDR3 DNA: TGTGCCAGCACCCTGACAGGGGGCAACTATGGCTACACCTTC

D gene: TRBD1
V gene: TRBV18
clone size: few
J gene: TRBJ1-2
CDR3 protein: CASSRRTGESYTF
CDR3 DNA: TGTGCCAGCTCACGAAGGACAGGGGAGAGCTACACCTTC

D gene: NA
V gene: TRBV20-1
clone size: few
J gene: TRBJ1-4
CDR3 protein: CSARRNSNEKLFF
CDR3 DNA: TGCAGTGCTAGGCGGAACAGTAATGAAAAACTGTTTTTT

D gene: TRBD2
V gene: TRBV12-3/TRBV12-4
clone size: NA
J gene: TRBJ2-1
CDR3 protein: CASSLAGGPGNEQFF
CDR3 DNA: TGTGCCAGCAGTTTGGCGGGAGGGCCGGGTAATGAGCAGTTCTTC

D gene: TRBD1
V gene: TRBV10-3
clone size: NA
J gene: TRBJ1-1
CDR3 protein: CAISDKSPLTGVAFF
CDR3 DNA: TGTGCCATCAGTGACAAATCTCCCTTAACAGGGGTGGCTTTCTTT

D gene: NA
V gene: TRBV20-1
clone size: few
J gene: TRBJ2-7
CDR3 protein: CSVLGRGRAYEQYF
CDR3 DNA: TGCAGTGTCCTCGGTAGGGGGAGAGCCTACGAGCAGTACTTC

D gene: TRBD2
V gene: TRBV2
clone size: NA
J gene: TRBJ2-7
CDR3 protein: CASSLSSGAGEQYF
CDR3 DNA: TGTGCCAGCAGCCTCTCTAGCGGAGCTGGGGAGCAGTACTTC

D gene: NA
V gene: TRBV15
clone size: NA
J gene: TRBJ2-7
CDR3 protein: CATSRDPIAEPYEQYF
CDR3 DNA: TGTGCCACCAGCAGGGATCCTATAGCGGAGCCCTACGAGCAGTACTTC

D gene: TRBD2
V gene: TRBV12-3/TRBV12-4
clone size: NA
J gene: TRBJ2-5
CDR3 protein: CASRKRGTEQETQYF
CDR3 DNA: TGTGCCAGCAGGAAGCGGGGGACCGAACAAGAGACCCAGTACTTC

D gene: NA
V gene: TRBV19
clone size: once
J gene: TRBJ1-2
CDR3 protein: CASMGTVPELTDYGYTF
CDR3 DNA: TGTGCCAGTATGGGTACAGTCCCCGAGCTAACAGACTATGGCTACACCTTC

D gene: TRBD2
V gene: TRBV12-5
clone size: few
J gene: TRBJ2-1
CDR3 protein: CASGLLTSGSDEQFF
CDR3 DNA: TGTGCTAGTGGTTTGCTGACTAGCGGGAGCGATGAGCAGTTCTTC

D gene: TRBD1
V gene: TRBV12-3/TRBV12-4
clone size: NA
J gene: TRBJ1-2
CDR3 protein: CASTLKQGNGYTF
CDR3 DNA: TGTGCCAGCACCTTAAAACAGGGGAATGGCTACACCTTC

D gene: NA
V gene: TRBV30
clone size: few
J gene: TRBJ1-4
CDR3 protein: CAWSLGVANEKLFF
CDR3 DNA: TGTGCCTGGAGTCTTGGGGTGGCTAATGAAAAACTGTTTTTT

D gene: NA
V gene: TRBV20-1
clone size: NA
J gene: TRBJ1-5
CDR3 protein: CSASFGRGNQPQHF
CDR3 DNA: TGCAGTGCTAGCTTTGGTAGGGGCAATCAGCCCCAGCATTTT

D gene: NA
V gene: TRBV12-5
clone size: many
J gene: TRBJ2-7
CDR3 protein: CASSASGLRLEQYF
CDR3 DNA: TGTGCTAGTTCAGCGAGCGGCCTTCGCCTCGAGCAGTACTTC

D gene: TRBD2
V gene: TRBV29-1
clone size: many
J gene: TRBJ2-7
CDR3 protein: CSVHTSGKAEQYF
CDR3 DNA: TGCAGCGTTCATACTAGCGGGAAAGCCGAGCAGTACTTC